This note documents a single T cell receptor (beta chain) sequence. The antigen remains unidentified. The data are from a study of T cells after yellow fever vaccination. Points from the study as a whole: Peaking faster, on day 5 versus 15, the secondary response was nonetheless weaker. Contamination by abundant bulk-population clonotypes could be present in FACS-sorted repertoires.

Germline CDR1 reads SGHVS; CDR2 reads FNYEAQ. The CDR3 runs to 14 residues. The germline V and J ends were trimmed by 6 bases and 5 bases, with 14 bases remaining between them. 5'RACE template switching produced TCR cDNA carrying a universal primer site and UMIs. Via MiXCR, TCRdb re-called the 5' RACE reads, giving one row per CDR3 protein. This table has about 330,000 distinct CDR3 sequences, about 6.9% appearing once. The receptor's source is a man aged 18 to 35 who received the YFV17D yellow fever vaccine. The rearrangement uses TRBV7-6 and TRBJ2-1; maybe TRBD2 (5 bases). Sequenced here: PBMCs, sampled approximately 40 days after the first yellow fever vaccination. The CDR3 DNA is TGTGCCAGCAGGGATTATATCGGGAACAATGAGCAGTTCTTC. Translated: CASRDYIGNNEQFF.